A single sample is the source of the 2 T cell receptor beta chains below, sequenced in a study of metastatic and nonmetastatic thyroid tumors. Each patient came to thyroid surgery without any prior treatment (of any kind). TCRdb ran MiXCR on the PCR reads. The table lists about 39,000 clones, under 20% of them singletons. Sequencing input: tumor tissue. Receptors originate from a female donor with papillary thyroid cancer or a benign thyroid nodule (not recorded which). Some clones in this sample may be carry-over from other donors' samples.

The J gene is TRBJ2-2, the V gene TRBV20-1; TRBD1 agrees at 8 bases. Germline V gives CDR1 DFQATT, CDR2 SNEGSKA (reference sequence). The CDR3 covers 13 residues. The trim removed 7 bases at V and 1 base at J, leaving 2 bases unmatched. This chain's CDR3 is CSVDRGNTGELFF. DNA for the CDR3: TGCAGTGTAGACAGGGGGAACACCGGGGAGCTGTTTTTT.

Comment on this clone: This clone may be a read error of a much larger clone one base away. This rearrangement joins TRBV28 to TRBJ2-2; no firm D call. Per germline, CDR1 MDHEN and CDR2 SYDVKM. The CDR3 is 12 amino acids. Trimming took 7 bases from V and 2 from J, leaving 5 bases between them. The CDR3 DNA follows: TGTGCCAGCATTCTCAACACCGGGGAGCTGTTTTTT. As protein: CASILNTGELFF.